This paragraph covers one T cell receptor (beta chain) sequence. This sample is drawn from a study of blood T cell repertoires in COVID-19. Study overall: Material from acute and convalescent COVID-19 was sourced from the United States, Italy and Spain.

Some clones are missing from TCRdb's copy, which holds only in-frame ones; the method was immunoSEQ multiplex PCR. The data hold fewer than 300,000 clones, with around 89% observed a single time. V shed 2 bases and J shed 0 bases, with 9 bases lying between them. This CDR3 is built from 16 residues. Per the germline V gene, CDR1 is SGDLS and CDR2 is YYNGEE. The origin of this receptor is a man aged 25-40 years with acute or convalescent COVID-19. Sequencing used peripheral blood. The rearrangement links TRBV9 to TRBJ1-6; D is perhaps TRBD1 (5 bases). The DNA for the CDR3 is TGTGCCAGCAGCGTTGGGGGGAGCTCCTATAATTCACCCCTCCACTTT. Its translation is CASSVGGSSYNSPLHF.